Listed below are T cell receptor beta chains from one sample, sequenced in a study of cytomegalovirus exposure and HLA in healthy donors. Method: immunoSEQ multiplex PCR; TCRdb's copy keeps in-frame clones and lacks some. Counted here are about 67,000 clones, 94% occurring once; the ten biggest clones make up roughly 0.6%. The sample consisted of PBMCs. These receptors were obtained from a woman aged 18-29 years in good health and CMV-seronegative. Both conserved end residues are part of each CDR3. D genes are given only for firm matches. Not every row has a clone size; where given, it reads once, few, many or a size class.

TRBV27	TRBJ2-7	TRBD1	-	CASSFRRGREQYF	TGTGCCAGCAGTTTTCGTAGGGGGCGCGAGCAGTACTTC
TRBV18	TRBJ1-5	-	-	CASSSGASNQPQHF	TGTGCCAGCTCATCAGGGGCTAGCAATCAGCCCCAGCATTTT
TRBV7-9	TRBJ2-1	TRBD2	-	CASRRTSGNEQFF	TGTGCCAGCAGACGGACTAGCGGGAATGAGCAGTTCTTC
TRBV7-2	TRBJ2-3	-	few	CASSPSRTDTQYF	TGTGCCAGCAGCCCTTCTCGGACAGATACGCAGTATTTT
TRBV6-4	TRBJ2-7	-	-	CASRILPGNEQYF	TGTGCCAGCAGGATACTCCCGGGGAACGAGCAGTACTTC
TRBV11-1	TRBJ1-2	-	-	CASSSEYDSYYGYTF	TGTGCCAGCAGCTCCGAATATGACAGTTACTATGGCTACACCTTC
TRBV7-3	TRBJ1-4	TRBD1	-	CASSRQGNGKLFF	TGTGCCAGCAGCCGACAGGGCAACGGAAAACTGTTTTTT
TRBV4-3	TRBJ1-3	-	-	CASSQGSGAGNTIYF	TGCGCCAGCAGCCAAGGGTCAGGGGCCGGAAACACCATATATTTT
TRBV28	TRBJ1-3	TRBD1	-	CASSPPGQGNTIYF	TGTGCCAGCAGTCCCCCGGGACAGGGGAACACCATATATTTT
TRBV19	TRBJ2-7	TRBD1	-	CASSMRDRGRYEQYF	TGTGCCAGTAGTATGAGGGACAGGGGGCGATACGAGCAGTACTTC
TRBV30	TRBJ1-5	TRBD1	-	CAWSGQGTVPQHF	TGTGCCTGGAGCGGACAGGGGACGGTGCCCCAGCATTTT
TRBV5-6	TRBJ1-6	TRBD1	-	CASSPGQANSPLHF	TGTGCCAGCAGCCCGGGACAGGCCAATTCACCCCTCCACTTT
TRBV5-1	TRBJ2-3	TRBD2	-	CASSYLAGGGTDTQYF	TGCGCCAGCAGCTATCTAGCGGGGGGGGGTACAGATACGCAGTATTTT
TRBV14	TRBJ2-1	TRBD1	-	CASNRQGHNEQFF	TGTGCCAGCAACCGACAGGGGCACAATGAGCAGTTCTTC
TRBV5-5	TRBJ2-1	TRBD2	-	CASSFPQLAGFEDEQFF	TGTGCCAGCAGCTTCCCACAACTAGCGGGGTTTGAAGATGAGCAGTTCTTC
TRBV5-4	TRBJ1-3	TRBD1	-	CASSPWTGRGNTIYF	TGTGCCAGCAGCCCCTGGACAGGGCGGGGAAACACCATATATTTT
TRBV28	TRBJ1-4	-	-	CASSLTPKREKLFF	TGTGCCAGCAGTTTAACACCCAAGAGGGAAAAACTGTTTTTT
TRBV5-5	TRBJ1-2	TRBD1	-	CATGQGALQRGYTF	TGTGCCACGGGACAGGGAGCGCTTCAGAGGGGCTACACCTTC
TRBV11-2	TRBJ1-3	-	-	CASSLFRGQNSGNTIYF	TGTGCCAGCAGCTTATTCAGGGGCCAGAACTCTGGAAACACCATATATTTT
TRBV19	TRBJ2-7	TRBD2	-	CASSATGSGVEQYF	TGTGCCAGTAGTGCGACCGGGAGCGGGGTCGAGCAGTACTTC
TRBV5-7	TRBJ1-1	TRBD1	-	CASSPGWGQGSTEAFF	TGTGCCAGCAGCCCGGGGTGGGGACAGGGGAGCACTGAAGCTTTCTTT
TRBV7-7	TRBJ2-3	-	-	CASSLGRRADTQYF	TGTGCTAGCAGCTTAGGGCGCAGAGCGGATACGCAGTATTTT
TRBV11-3	TRBJ2-2	-	-	CASSVQGLDTGELFF	TGTGCCAGCAGCGTACAGGGCCTCGACACCGGGGAGCTGTTTTTT
TRBV28	TRBJ1-5	TRBD1	-	CASSLDREAGSNQPQHF	TGTGCCAGCAGTTTGGACAGGGAAGCTGGCAGCAATCAGCCCCAGCATTTT
TRBV18	TRBJ2-5	-	-	CASSPRLTPSPETQYF	TGTGCCAGCTCACCACGTCTTACTCCCTCGCCAGAGACCCAGTACTTC
TRBV10-3	TRBJ1-2	-	-	CAISRGPDGGYTF	TGTGCCATCAGTCGAGGGCCAGACGGTGGCTACACCTTC
TRBV11-2	TRBJ2-7	-	-	CASSLVSTGSYEQYF	TGTGCCAGCAGCTTAGTTAGTACAGGGAGCTACGAGCAGTACTTC
TRBV14	TRBJ2-1	-	-	CASSRAGMTGVSNEQFF	TGTGCCAGCAGCCGGGCGGGTATGACGGGGGTCTCGAATGAGCAGTTCTTC
TRBV4-1	TRBJ2-2	-	-	CASSQGVTGELFF	TGCGCCAGCAGCCAAGGAGTGACCGGGGAGCTGTTTTTT
TRBV7-8	TRBJ2-3	-	-	CASSLDFLARTDTQYF	TGTGCCAGCAGCTTAGATTTCCTAGCTAGGACAGATACGCAGTATTTT
TRBV19	TRBJ2-7	TRBD1	-	CASSRDSSYEQYF	TGTGCCAGTAGTAGGGACAGCTCCTACGAGCAGTACTTC
TRBV18	TRBJ2-7	TRBD1	-	CASSPPRGQGAYEQYF	TGTGCCAGCTCACCACCCCGGGGCCAGGGGGCCTATGAGCAGTACTTC
TRBV28	TRBJ1-5	-	-	CASSKLGEDSNQPQHF	TGTGCCAGCAGTAAGCTAGGGGAGGATAGCAATCAGCCCCAGCATTTT
TRBV29-1	TRBJ1-2	-	-	CSVGGRDGYGYTF	TGCAGCGTTGGAGGGAGGGACGGATATGGCTACACCTTC
TRBV9	TRBJ1-2	TRBD1	-	CASSARTGDLAYGYTF	TGTGCCAGCAGCGCCAGGACAGGGGACTTGGCCTATGGCTACACCTTC
TRBV19	TRBJ1-5	TRBD1	-	CASRGVTGTVLHWGNQPQHF	TGTGCCAGTAGGGGGGTAACCGGGACAGTGCTCCACTGGGGCAATCAGCCCCAGCATTTT